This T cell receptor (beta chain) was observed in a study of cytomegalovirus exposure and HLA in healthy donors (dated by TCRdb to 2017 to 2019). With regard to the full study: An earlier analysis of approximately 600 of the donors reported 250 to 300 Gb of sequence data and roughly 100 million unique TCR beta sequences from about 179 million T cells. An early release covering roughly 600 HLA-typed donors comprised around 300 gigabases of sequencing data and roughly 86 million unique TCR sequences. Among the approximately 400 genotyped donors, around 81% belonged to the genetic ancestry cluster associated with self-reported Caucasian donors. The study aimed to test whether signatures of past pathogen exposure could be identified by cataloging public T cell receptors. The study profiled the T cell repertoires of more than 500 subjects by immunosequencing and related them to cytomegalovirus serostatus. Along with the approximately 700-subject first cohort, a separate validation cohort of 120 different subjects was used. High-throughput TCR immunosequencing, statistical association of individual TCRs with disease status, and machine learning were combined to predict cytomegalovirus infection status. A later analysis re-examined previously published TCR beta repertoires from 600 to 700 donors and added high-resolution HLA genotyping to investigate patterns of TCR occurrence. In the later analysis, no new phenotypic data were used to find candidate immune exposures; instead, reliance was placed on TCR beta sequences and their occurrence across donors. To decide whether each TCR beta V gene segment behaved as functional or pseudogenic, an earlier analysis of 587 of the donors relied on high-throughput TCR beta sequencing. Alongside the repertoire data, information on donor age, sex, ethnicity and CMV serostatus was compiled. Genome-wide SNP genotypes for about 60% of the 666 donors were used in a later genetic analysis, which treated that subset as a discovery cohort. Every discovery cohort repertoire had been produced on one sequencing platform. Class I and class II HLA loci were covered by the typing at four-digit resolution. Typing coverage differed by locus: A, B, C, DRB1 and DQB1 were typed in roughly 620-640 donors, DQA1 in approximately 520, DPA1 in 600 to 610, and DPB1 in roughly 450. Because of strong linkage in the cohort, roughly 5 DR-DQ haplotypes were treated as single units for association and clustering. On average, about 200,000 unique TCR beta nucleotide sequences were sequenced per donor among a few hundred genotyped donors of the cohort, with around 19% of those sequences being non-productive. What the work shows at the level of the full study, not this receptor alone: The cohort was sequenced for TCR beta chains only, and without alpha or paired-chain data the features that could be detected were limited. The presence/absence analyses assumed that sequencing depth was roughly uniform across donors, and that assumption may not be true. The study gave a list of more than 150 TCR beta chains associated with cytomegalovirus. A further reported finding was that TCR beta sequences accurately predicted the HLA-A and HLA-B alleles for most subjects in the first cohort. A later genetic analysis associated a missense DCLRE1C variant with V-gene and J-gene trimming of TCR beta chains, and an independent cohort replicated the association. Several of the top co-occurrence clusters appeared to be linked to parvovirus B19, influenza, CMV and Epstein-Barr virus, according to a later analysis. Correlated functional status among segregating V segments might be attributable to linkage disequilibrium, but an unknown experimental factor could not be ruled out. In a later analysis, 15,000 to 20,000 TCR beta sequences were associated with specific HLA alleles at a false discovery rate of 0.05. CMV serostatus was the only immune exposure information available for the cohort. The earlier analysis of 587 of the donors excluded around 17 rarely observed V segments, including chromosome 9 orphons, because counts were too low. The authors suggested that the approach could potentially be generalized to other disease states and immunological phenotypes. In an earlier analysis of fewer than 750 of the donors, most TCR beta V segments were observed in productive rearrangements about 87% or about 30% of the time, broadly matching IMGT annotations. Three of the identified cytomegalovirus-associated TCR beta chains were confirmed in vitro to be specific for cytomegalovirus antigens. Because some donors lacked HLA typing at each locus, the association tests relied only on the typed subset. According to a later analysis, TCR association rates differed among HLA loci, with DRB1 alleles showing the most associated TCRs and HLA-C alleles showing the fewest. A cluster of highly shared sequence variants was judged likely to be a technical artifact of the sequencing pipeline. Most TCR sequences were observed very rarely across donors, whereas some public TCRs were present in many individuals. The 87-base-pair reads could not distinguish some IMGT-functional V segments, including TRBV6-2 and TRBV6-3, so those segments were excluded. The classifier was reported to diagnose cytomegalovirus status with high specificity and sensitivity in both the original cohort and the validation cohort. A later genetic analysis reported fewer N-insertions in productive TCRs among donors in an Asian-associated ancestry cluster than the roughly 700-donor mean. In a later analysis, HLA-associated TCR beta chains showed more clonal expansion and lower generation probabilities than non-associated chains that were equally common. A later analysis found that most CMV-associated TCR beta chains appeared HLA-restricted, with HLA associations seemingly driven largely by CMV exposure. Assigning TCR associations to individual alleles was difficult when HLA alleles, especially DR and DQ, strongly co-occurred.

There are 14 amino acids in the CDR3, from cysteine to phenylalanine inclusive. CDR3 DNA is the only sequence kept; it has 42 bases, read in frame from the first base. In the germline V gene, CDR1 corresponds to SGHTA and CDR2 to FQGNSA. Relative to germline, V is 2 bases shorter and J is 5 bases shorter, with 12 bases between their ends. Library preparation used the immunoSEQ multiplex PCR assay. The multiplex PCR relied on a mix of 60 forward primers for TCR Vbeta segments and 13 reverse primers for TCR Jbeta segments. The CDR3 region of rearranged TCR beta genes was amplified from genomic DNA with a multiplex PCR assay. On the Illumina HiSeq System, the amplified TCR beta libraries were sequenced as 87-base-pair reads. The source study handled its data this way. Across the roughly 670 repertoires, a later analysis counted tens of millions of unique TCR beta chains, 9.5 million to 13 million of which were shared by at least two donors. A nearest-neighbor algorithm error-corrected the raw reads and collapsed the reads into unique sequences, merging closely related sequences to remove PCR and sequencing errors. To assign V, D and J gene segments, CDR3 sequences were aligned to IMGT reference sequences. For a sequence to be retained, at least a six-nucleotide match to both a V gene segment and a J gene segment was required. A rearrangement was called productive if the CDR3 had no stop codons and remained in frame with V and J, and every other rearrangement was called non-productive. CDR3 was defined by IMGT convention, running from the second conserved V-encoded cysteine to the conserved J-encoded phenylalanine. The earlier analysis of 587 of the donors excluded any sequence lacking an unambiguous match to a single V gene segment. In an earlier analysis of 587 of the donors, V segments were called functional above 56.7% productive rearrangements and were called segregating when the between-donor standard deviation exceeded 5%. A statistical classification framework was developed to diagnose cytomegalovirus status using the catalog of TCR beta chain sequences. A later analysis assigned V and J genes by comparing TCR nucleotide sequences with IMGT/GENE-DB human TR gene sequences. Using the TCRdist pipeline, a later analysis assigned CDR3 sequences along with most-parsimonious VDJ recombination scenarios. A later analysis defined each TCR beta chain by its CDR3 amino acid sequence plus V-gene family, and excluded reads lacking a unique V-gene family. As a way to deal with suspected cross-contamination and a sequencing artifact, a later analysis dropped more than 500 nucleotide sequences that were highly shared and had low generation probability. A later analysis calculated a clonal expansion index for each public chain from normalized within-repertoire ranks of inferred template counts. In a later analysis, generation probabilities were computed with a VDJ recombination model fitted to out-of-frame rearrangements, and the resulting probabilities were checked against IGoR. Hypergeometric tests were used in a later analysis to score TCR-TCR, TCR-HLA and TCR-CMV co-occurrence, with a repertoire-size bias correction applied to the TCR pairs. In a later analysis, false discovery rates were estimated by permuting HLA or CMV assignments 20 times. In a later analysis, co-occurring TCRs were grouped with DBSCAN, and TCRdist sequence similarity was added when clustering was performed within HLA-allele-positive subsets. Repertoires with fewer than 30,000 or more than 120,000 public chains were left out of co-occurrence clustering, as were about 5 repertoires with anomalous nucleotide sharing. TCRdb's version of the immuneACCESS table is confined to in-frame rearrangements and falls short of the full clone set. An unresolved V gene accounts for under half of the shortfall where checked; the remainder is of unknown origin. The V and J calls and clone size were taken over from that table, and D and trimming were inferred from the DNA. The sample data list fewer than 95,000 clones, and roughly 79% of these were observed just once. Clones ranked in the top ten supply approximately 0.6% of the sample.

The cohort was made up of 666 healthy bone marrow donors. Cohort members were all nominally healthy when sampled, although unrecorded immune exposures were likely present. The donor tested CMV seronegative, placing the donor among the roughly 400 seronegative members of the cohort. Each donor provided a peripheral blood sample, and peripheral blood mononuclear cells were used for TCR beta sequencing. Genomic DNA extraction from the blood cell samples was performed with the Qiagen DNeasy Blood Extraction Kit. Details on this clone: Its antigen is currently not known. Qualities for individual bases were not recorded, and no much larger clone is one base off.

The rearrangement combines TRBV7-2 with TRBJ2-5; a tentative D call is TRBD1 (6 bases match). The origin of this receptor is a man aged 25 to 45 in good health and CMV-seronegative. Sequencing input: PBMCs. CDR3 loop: CASSLTPGAETQYF. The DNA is TGTGCCAGCAGCTTAACTCCAGGGGCGGAGACCCAGTACTTC.